The 8 T cell receptor beta chains given below trace back to one sample, sequenced in a study of T cell responses to AZD1222 COVID-19 vaccine. Clones were sequenced by immunoSEQ multiplex PCR, and TCRdb holds only the in-frame ones, with some missing. The sample records over 130,000 clones, 85% to 95% being singletons. Source: peripheral blood, taken 28 days after the second AZD1222 dose. The receptors stem from an adult who received the AZD1222 COVID-19 vaccine.

The CDR3 here is CASRGRSDQPQHF. DNA for the CDR3: TGTGCCAGCAGAGGGAGGTCAGATCAGCCCCAGCATTTT. The chain uses TRBV6-5 and TRBJ1-5; D is ambiguous. Looked up from germline, CDR1 is MNHEY and CDR2 is SVGAGI. This CDR3 has 13 residues. The germline V and J ends were trimmed by 6 bases and 5 bases, with 11 bases remaining between them.

V and J are TRBV25-1 and TRBJ1-1, with 7 positions matching TRBD1. The CDR3 consists of 15 residues. Trimming removed 3 bases from V and 4 bases from J; junction bases left unmatched: 8. Germline-derived CDR1 and CDR2 are MGHDK and SYGVNS. The CDR3, as DNA: TGTGCCAGCAGTGACCACAGGGGTCTGTTCACTGAAGCTTTCTTT. Its translation is CASSDHRGLFTEAFF.

The V and J genes are TRBV19 and TRBJ1-2; D is possibly TRBD1 (5 bases). V lost 3 bases to trimming and J lost 2 bases, with 13 bases between them. The germline V gene has CDR1 LNHDA and CDR2 SQIVND (reference sequence). The CDR3 extends over 15 amino acids. The CDR3 protein is CASSIQGGQNYGYTF. The CDR3 nucleotides are TGTGCCAGTAGTATTCAGGGAGGGCAGAACTATGGCTACACCTTC. The entire variable domain, with the rest obtained from reference TRBV19 and TRBJ1-2, is as follows: DGGITQSPKYLFRKEGQNVTLSCEQNLNHDAMYWYRQDPGQGLRLIYYSQIVNDFQKGDIAEGYSVSREKKESFPLTVTSAQKNPTAFYLCASSIQGGQNYGYTFGSGTRLTVV.

The chain links TRBV11-2 to TRBJ2-3; D uncertain. Trimming left V 5 bases short and J 5 bases short, with 11 bases between. This CDR3 contains 13 residues. Germline V gene data show CDR1 as SGHAT and CDR2 as FQNNGV. The CDR3 DNA sequence: TGTGCCAGCAGCAACCTTAGGAGAGATACGCAGTATTTT. The encoded protein is CASSNLRRDTQYF. Supplemented by reference TRBV11-2 and TRBJ2-3, the full variable domain reads EAGVAQSPRYKIIEKRQSVAFWCNPISGHATLYWYQQILGQGPKLLIQFQNNGVVDDSQLPKDRFSAERLKGVDSTLKIQPAKLEDSAVYLCASSNLRRDTQYFGPGTRLTVL.

V and J are TRBV6-2 or TRBV6-3 and TRBJ2-3; 11 positions match TRBD1. V shed 6 bases and J 4 bases; nucleotides not matched to a gene: 9. The CDR3 extends over 16 amino acids. Germline CDR1 is MNHEY and CDR2 is SVGEGT. The DNA for the CDR3 is TGTGCCAGCAGCCGCGAAGAGGGACAGGGGGCAGATACGCAGTATTTT. Translated, it gives CASSREEGQGADTQYF.

This clone was seen a few times. V and J are TRBV29-1 and TRBJ2-7, with D unclear. This CDR3 region has 12 residues. Germline V gene lookup returns CDR1 SQVTM and CDR2 ANQGSEA. Trimming cost V 6 bases and J 4 bases, with 13 bases left between them. The CDR3 loop reads CSVVSDVYEQYF. CDR3 DNA sequence: TGCAGCGTAGTAAGTGACGTTTACGAGCAGTACTTC.

V usage is TRBV18 and J usage is TRBJ2-7, with 10 bases fitting TRBD2. This CDR3 spans 15 amino acids. Germline CDR1 and CDR2: KGHSH and LQKENI. V gave up 3 bases and J gave up 0 bases; unmatched junction bases: 2. CDR3 loop: CASSPGTSVSYEQYF. The CDR3 bases are TGTGCCAGCTCACCCGGGACTAGCGTCTCCTACGAGCAGTACTTC.

This clone was seen a handful of times. This chain links TRBV5-1 with TRBJ1-2; no clear D gene. The germline V gene encodes CDR1 SGHRS and CDR2 YFSETQ. V was trimmed by 0 bases and J by 3 bases, leaving 12 bases between them. CDR3 length: 15 residues. The CDR3 reads CASSLDRLSDYGYTF. The DNA of the CDR3 is TGCGCCAGCAGCTTGGACCGCCTCTCTGACTATGGCTACACCTTC.